A selection of T cell receptor beta chains follows, all from one sample in a study of CD8+CD57+ T cells in acquired aplastic anemia. In TCRdb, the reads were re-called with MiXCR into one record per CDR3 protein. In the table there are under 200,000 distinct CDR3 sequences, less than 65% of which are singletons. The sample taken for sequencing was sorted CD4+, CD8+, or CD8+CD57+ T cells (not recorded which) from PBMCs. These receptors were taken from a human donor with severe aplastic anemia or a healthy control (not recorded which). The CDR3 runs from the conserved cysteine through the conserved F or W. The D gene is left open where the match is weak. Not all rows give a size; the values are once, few, many and, for expanded clones, a class.

d_gene	v_gene	j_gene	abundance	CDR3nt	CDR3aa
.	TRBV5-1	TRBJ2-7	.	TGCGCCAGCAGCTTACAGAAGGGGAGCTCCTACGAGCAGTACTTC	CASSLQKGSSYEQYF
TRBD1	TRBV20-1	TRBJ1-5	.	TGCAGTGCTAAACCGATGACAGGGTGCCCGAATCAGCCCCAGCATTTT	CSAKPMTGCPNQPQHF
.	TRBV10-3	TRBJ1-5	.	TGTGCCATCAGTGAAGTGGGATTTCAGCCCCAGCATTTT	CAISEVGFQPQHF
.	TRBV7-8	TRBJ2-3	.	TGTGCCAGCAGCCCCAGGACCTTCACAGATACGCAGTATTTT	CASSPRTFTDTQYF
.	TRBV24-1	TRBJ2-2	.	TGTGCCACCAGTGATTTGACCGGGGAGCTGTTTTTT	CATSDLTGELFF
TRBD2	TRBV7-9	TRBJ2-7	.	TGTGCCAGCAGCTTTTCGAGCGGGGACTACGAGCAGTACTTC	CASSFSSGDYEQYF
.	TRBV19	TRBJ1-5	.	TGTGCCAGTAGTACCGAGGGGTTTAGCAATCAGCCCCAGCATTTT	CASSTEGFSNQPQHF
TRBD2	TRBV10-3	TRBJ2-1	.	TGTGCCTCCGCCGGGACTAGCGGCGATGAGCAGTTCTTC	CASAGTSGDEQFF
TRBD2	TRBV29-1	TRBJ2-1	.	TGCAGCGTTGAATTAGCGGGAGTGGGGGTGGGTGAGCAGTTCTTC	CSVELAGVGVGEQFF
.	TRBV15	TRBJ1-1	once	TGTGCCACCAGCAGAGCAGGCACTGAAGCTTTCTTT	CATSRAGTEAFF
TRBD1	TRBV2	TRBJ1-3	.	TGTGCCAGCAGCGAAGGACAGGGCCGATATTTT	CASSEGQGRYF
.	TRBV7-2	TRBJ1-6	.	TGTGCCAGCAGCAGGAGGGTCTGGGGGTCCTTCTATAATTCACCCCTCCACTTT	CASSRRVWGSFYNSPLHF
.	TRBV12-3/TRBV12-4	TRBJ1-2	many	TGTGCCAGCAGTTTAAAGGCAGGGTGGCACTATGGCTACACCTTC	CASSLKAGWHYGYTF
.	TRBV7-9	TRBJ1-1	.	TGCGCCAGCAGCCAAGACCCGGTCTACACTGAAGCTTTCTTT	CASSQDPVYTEAFF
TRBD1	TRBV7-8	TRBJ1-1	few	TGTGCCAGCAGCCCACTGCCAGGGGGGACTGAAGCTTTCTTT	CASSPLPGGTEAFF
.	TRBV19	TRBJ1-1	.	TGTGCCAGTAGTATCCGGCATAAGAACACTGAAGCTTTCTTT	CASSIRHKNTEAFF
TRBD1	TRBV12-3/TRBV12-4	TRBJ1-1	once	TGTGCCAGCAGCCCAGACAGGGAGGGCGTGAACACTGAAGCTTTCTTT	CASSPDREGVNTEAFF
TRBD2	TRBV29-1	TRBJ2-3	.	TGCAGCGTTGAAGGGAATAGCGGGGGTTACACAGATACGCAGTATTTT	CSVEGNSGGYTDTQYF
TRBD2	TRBV29-1	TRBJ2-7	.	TGCAGCGTATATTCCGGGACTAGCGCGTACGAGCAGTACTTC	CSVYSGTSAYEQYF
.	TRBV19	TRBJ2-1	.	TGTGCCAGTAGTGCACGGGGAAATGAGCAGTTCTTC	CASSARGNEQFF
.	TRBV5-1	TRBJ1-6	.	TGCGCCAGCAGCTCATTACCAAATTCACCCCTCCACTTT	CASSSLPNSPLHF
.	TRBV5-4	TRBJ2-7	.	TGTGCCAGCAGCTTAACGGAGGGGGGGGAGCAGTACTTC	CASSLTEGGEQYF
.	TRBV27	TRBJ2-7	many	TGTGCCAGCAGGAGCCTCTCCTACGAGCAGTACTTC	CASRSLSYEQYF
.	TRBV2	TRBJ1-1	many	TGTGCCAGTAGCGTCAGGGGGAACACTGAAGCTTTCTTT	CASSVRGNTEAFF
TRBD2	TRBV6-2/TRBV6-3	TRBJ2-3	once	TGTGCCAGCAGTAAACTAGCGACTATTGGAGATACGCAGTATTTT	CASSKLATIGDTQYF
.	TRBV2	TRBJ2-3	.	TGTGCCAGCAGGGAAAGGGCCGCTAGACCAGATACGCAGTATTTT	CASRERAARPDTQYF
TRBD2	TRBV3-1	TRBJ2-1	.	TGTGCCAGCAGCCAAAGTCCGCCAGCGGGGGGGTACAATCAGCAGTTCTTC	CASSQSPPAGGYNQQFF